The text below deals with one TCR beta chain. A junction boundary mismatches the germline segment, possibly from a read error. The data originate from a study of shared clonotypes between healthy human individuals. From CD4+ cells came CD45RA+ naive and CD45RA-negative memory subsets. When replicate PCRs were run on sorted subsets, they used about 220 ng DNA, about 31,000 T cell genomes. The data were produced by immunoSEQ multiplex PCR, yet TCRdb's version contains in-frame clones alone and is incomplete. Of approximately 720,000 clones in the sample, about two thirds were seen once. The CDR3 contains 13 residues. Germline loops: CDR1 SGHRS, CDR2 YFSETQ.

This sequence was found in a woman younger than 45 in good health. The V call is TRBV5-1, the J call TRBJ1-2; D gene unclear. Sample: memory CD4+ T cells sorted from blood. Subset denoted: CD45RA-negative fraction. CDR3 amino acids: CASSIREAYGYTF. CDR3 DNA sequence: TGTGCCAGCAGCATCCGGGAAGCCTATGGCTACACCTTC.